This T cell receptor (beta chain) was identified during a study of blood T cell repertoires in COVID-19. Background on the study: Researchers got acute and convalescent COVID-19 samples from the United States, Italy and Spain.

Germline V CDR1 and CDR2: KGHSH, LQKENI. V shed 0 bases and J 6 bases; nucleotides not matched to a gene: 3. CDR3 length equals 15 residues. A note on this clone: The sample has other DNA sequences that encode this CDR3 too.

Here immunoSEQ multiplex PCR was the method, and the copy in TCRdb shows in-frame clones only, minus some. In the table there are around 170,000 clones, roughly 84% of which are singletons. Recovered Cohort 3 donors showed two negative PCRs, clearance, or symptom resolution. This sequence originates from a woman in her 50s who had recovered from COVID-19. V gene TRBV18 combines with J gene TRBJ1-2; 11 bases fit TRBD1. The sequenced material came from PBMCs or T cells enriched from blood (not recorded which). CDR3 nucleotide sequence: TGTGCCAGCTCACCACCGGGACAGGGGGAGCATGGCTACACCTTC. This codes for CASSPPGQGEHGYTF.